This T cell receptor (beta chain) was captured by sequencing in a study of shared clonotypes between healthy human individuals. Samples underwent the assay at deep level. Unsorted PBMC DNA underwent sequencing on ten immunoSEQ deep assay plates. Libraries were prepared by immunoSEQ multiplex PCR; TCRdb keeps only in-frame clonotypes and omits some of them. The data hold approximately 440,000 clones, with more than 70% observed a single time. This CDR3 has 15 amino acids. CDR1 and CDR2 (germline): MDHEN, SYDVKM. V lost 6 bases and J 1 base, leaving 16 bases between the germline ends. Participating donors were healthy, HIV-negative adults free of recent acute infections or vaccinations.

The sequenced material came from PBMCs. The source is a middle-aged woman in good health. Some clones in this sample may be carry-over from other donors' samples. This sequence joins TRBV28 and TRBJ2-7; D assignment may be TRBD1 or TRBD2 (6 bases each). DNA of the CDR3: TGTGCCAGCAGCCCTATCGGGGGCAGGTCCTACGAGCAGTACTTC. Translated: CASSPIGGRSYEQYF.